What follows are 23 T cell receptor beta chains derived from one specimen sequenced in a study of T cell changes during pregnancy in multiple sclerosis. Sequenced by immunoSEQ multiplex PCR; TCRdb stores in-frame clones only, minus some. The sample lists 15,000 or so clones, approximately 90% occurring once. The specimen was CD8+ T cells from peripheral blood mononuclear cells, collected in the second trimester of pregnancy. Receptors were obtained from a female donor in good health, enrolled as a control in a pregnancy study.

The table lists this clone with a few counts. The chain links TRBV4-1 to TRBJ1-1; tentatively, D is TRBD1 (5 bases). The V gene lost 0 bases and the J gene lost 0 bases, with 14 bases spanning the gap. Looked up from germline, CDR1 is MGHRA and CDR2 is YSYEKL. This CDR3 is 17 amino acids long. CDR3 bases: TGCGCCAGCAGCCAAGAGGTACAGGTTGCACTGAACACTGAAGCTTTCTTT. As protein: CASSQEVQVALNTEAFF.

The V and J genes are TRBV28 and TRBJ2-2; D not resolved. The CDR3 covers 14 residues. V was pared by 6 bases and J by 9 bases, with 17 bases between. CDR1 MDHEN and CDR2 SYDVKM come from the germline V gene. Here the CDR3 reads CASSNPGELRELFF. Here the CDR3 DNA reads TGTGCCAGCAGCAACCCAGGCGAGCTCAGGGAGCTGTTTTTT.

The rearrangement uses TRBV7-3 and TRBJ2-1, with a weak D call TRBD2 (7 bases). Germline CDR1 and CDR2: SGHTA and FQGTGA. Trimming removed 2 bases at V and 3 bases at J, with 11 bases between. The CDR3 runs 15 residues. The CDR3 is CASSLEGGLYNEQFF. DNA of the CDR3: TGTGCCAGCAGCTTAGAGGGGGGGCTCTACAATGAGCAGTTCTTC.

The CDR3 DNA follows: TGTGCCAGCAGCGTAGGCGGGGGGCGAGAGTACGAGCAGTACTTC. Translation gives CASSVGGGREYEQYF. This chain joins TRBV9 and TRBJ2-7; 8 nucleotides line up with TRBD2. CDR1 SGDLS and CDR2 YYNGEE come from the germline V gene. The CDR3 length is 15 residues. Trimming at V came to 0 bases and at J to 4 bases, leaving 6 bases not matched to a gene.

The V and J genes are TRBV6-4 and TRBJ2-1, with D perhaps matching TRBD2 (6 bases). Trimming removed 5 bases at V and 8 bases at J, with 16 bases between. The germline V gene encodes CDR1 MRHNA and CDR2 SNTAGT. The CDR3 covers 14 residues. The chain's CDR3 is CASSRIAEGDEQFF. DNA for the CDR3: TGTGCCAGCAGTCGGATAGCGGAGGGCGATGAGCAGTTCTTC.

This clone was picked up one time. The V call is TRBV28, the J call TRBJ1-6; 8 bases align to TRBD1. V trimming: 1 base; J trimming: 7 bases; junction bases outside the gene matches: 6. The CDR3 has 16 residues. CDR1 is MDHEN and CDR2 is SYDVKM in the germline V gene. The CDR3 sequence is CASSLYRTGMNSPLHF. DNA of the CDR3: TGTGCCAGCAGTTTATATAGGACAGGGATGAATTCACCCCTCCACTTT. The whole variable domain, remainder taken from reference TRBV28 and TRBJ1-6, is DVKVTQSSRYLVKRTGEKVFLECVQDMDHENMFWYRQDPGLGLRLIYFSYDVKMKEKGDIPEGYSVSREKKERFSLILESASTNQTSMYLCASSLYRTGMNSPLHFGNGTRLTVT.

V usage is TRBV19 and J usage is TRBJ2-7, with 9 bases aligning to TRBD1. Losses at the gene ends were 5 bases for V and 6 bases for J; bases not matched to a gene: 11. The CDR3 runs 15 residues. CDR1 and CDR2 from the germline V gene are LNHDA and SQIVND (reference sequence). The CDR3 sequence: CASSPGTGHFSEQYF. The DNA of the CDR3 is TGTGCCAGTAGTCCCGGGACAGGGCACTTCAGCGAGCAGTACTTC.

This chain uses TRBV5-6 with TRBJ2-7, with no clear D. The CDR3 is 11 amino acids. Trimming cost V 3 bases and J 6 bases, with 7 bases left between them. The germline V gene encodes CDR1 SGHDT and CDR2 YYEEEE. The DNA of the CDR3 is TGTGCCAGCAGCTCCCCAGTCGAGCAGTACTTC. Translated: CASSSPVEQYF.

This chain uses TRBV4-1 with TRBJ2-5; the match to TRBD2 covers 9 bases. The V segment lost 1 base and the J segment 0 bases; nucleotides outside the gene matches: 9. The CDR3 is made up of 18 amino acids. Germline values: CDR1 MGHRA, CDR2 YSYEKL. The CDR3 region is CASSQVGFGGGDQETQYF. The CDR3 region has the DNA TGCGCCAGCAGCCAAGTAGGATTTGGCGGGGGGGACCAAGAGACCCAGTACTTC.

CDR3 in amino acids: CASSDTSSGANVLTF. CDR3 nucleotides: TGTGCCAGCAGTGACACTAGCTCTGGGGCCAACGTCCTGACTTTC. The chain carries TRBV6-4 and TRBJ2-6; D is perhaps TRBD2 (5 bases). The CDR3 totals 15 residues. Germline-derived CDR1 and CDR2 are MRHNA and SNTAGT. V was cut by 2 bases and J by 0 bases, with 5 bases left in between.

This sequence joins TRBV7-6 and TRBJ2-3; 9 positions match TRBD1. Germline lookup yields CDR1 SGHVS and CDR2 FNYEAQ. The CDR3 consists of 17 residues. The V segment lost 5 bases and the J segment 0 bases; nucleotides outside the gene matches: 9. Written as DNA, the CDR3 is TGTGCCAGCAGCGAAACAGGGGGCCTTTCTAGCACAGATACGCAGTATTTT. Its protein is CASSETGGLSSTDTQYF.

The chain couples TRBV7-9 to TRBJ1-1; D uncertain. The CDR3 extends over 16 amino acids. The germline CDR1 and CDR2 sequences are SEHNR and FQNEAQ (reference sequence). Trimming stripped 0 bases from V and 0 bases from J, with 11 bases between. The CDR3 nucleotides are TGTGCCAGCAGCTTAGCGCCAGAGGGCCTGAACACTGAAGCTTTCTTT. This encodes CASSLAPEGLNTEAFF.

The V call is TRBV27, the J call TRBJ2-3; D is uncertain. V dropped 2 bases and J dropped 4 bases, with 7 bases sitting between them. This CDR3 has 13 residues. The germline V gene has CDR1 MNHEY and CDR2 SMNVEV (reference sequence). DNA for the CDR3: TGTGCCAGCAGTTTAGGAGTTGCAGATACGCAGTATTTT. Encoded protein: CASSLGVADTQYF.

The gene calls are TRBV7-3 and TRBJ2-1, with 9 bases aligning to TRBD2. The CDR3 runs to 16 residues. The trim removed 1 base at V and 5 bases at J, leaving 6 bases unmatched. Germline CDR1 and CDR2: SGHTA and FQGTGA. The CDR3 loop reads CASSLMAGGFDNEQFF. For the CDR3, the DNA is TGTGCCAGCAGCTTAATGGCGGGGGGGTTTGACAATGAGCAGTTCTTC.

DNA of the CDR3: TGTGCCAGCAGCTTCCTAGCGGGTGTAGACAATGAGCAGTTCTTC. This codes for CASSFLAGVDNEQFF. The genes are TRBV11-3 and TRBJ2-1; 8 bases map to TRBD2. V lost 3 bases to trimming and J lost 5 bases; unmatched junction nucleotides: 6. Germline values: CDR1 SGHNT, CDR2 YENEEA. This CDR3 is 15 amino acids long.

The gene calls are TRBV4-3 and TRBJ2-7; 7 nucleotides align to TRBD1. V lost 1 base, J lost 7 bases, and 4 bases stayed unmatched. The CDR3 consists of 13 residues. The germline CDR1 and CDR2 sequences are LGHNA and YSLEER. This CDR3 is CASSQVQGMEQYF. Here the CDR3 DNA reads TGCGCCAGCAGCCAAGTACAGGGGATGGAGCAGTACTTC.

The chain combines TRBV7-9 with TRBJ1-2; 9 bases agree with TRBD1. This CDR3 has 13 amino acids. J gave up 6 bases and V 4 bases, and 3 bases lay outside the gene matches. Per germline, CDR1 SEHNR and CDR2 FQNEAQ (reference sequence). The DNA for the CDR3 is TGTGCCAGCAGCTCTGACAGGGGGGATGGCTACACCTTC. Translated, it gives CASSSDRGDGYTF.

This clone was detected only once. CDR3 bases: TGTGCCAGCAGCTTAGGCCAGGCCGAGCAGTACTTC. This codes for CASSLGQAEQYF. The V gene is TRBV7-8, the J gene TRBJ2-7; D ambiguous. V lost 1 base, J lost 6 bases, and 7 bases lay in between. The CDR3 is 12 residues long. In germline, CDR1 is SGHVS, CDR2 FQNEAQ.

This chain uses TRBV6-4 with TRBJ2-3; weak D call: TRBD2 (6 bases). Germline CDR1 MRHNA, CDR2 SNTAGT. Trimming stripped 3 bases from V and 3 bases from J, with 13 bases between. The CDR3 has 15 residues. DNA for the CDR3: TGTGCCAGCAGTGAAGCGGGTGGCGCTACAGATACGCAGTATTTT. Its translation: CASSEAGGATDTQYF.

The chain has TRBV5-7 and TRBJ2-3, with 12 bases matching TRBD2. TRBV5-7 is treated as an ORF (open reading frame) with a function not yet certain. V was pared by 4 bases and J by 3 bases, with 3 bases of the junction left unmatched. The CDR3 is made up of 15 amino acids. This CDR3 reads CASSMTSGGTDTQYF. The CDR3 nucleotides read TGTGCCAGCAGCATGACTAGCGGGGGAACAGATACGCAGTATTTT.

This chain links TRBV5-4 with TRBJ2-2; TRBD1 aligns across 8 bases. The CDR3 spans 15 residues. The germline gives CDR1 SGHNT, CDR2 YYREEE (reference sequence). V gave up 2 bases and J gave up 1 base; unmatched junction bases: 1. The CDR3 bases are TGTGCCAGCAGCTTTGGGACAGGGAACACCGGGGAGCTGTTTTTT. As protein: CASSFGTGNTGELFF. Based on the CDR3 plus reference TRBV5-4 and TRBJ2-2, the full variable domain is ETGVTQSPTHLIKTRGQQVTLRCSSQSGHNTVSWYQQALGQGPQFIFQYYREEENGRGNFPPRFSGLQFPNYSSELNVNALELDDSALYLCASSFGTGNTGELFFGEGSRLTVL.

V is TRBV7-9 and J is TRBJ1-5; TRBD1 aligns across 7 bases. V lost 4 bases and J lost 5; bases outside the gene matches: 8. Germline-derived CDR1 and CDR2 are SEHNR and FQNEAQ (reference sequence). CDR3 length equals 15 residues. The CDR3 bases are TGTGCCAGCAGCTCCCAGGACGGGACAGATCAGCCCCAGCATTTT. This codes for CASSSQDGTDQPQHF.

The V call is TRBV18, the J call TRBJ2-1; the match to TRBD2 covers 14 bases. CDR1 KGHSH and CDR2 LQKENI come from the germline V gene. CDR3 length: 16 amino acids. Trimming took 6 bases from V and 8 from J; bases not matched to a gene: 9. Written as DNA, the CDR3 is TGTGCCAGCTCTCCTACCGGGACTAGCGGGAGAGATGAGCAGTTCTTC. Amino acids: CASSPTGTSGRDEQFF.